Sequencing of this T cell receptor beta chain was carried out in a study of sequential checkpoint blockade in melanoma. TCRdb keeps only in-frame clones here, not all; method: immunoSEQ multiplex PCR. This sample carries under 20,000 clones, roughly 73% of them seen once, and the ten largest clones take roughly 20%. Treatment in this sample: randomized to nivolumab then ipilimumab (arm A) or the reverse (arm B). Germline assignment: CDR1 LGHNA and CDR2 YSLEER. CDR3 size: 16 residues. Trimming took off 0 bases at V and 1 base at J, with 10 bases between the two ends. The clonotype was recovered from a human donor with melanoma. This chain connects TRBV4-3 to TRBJ2-1, with D tentatively TRBD2 (5 bases). This specimen was CD8+ T cells sorted from blood (inferred from file names), taken from a patient given nivolumab and ipilimumab in sequence. CDR3 amino acids: CASSQDIAGSYNEQFF. The CDR3 DNA follows: TGCGCCAGCAGCCAAGATATCGCGGGTTCCTACAATGAGCAGTTCTTC.